The rows below give T cell receptor beta chains drawn from one sample of a study of cytomegalovirus exposure and HLA in healthy donors. Using immunoSEQ multiplex PCR, the repertoire was profiled, and TCRdb retains in-frame clones only, with some absent. The table lists about 140,000 clones, 50% to 75% of them singletons. The specimen was PBMCs. All receptors derive from a woman between 40 and 55 years old in good health and CMV-seronegative. CDR3s include the opening cysteine and the closing phenylalanine or tryptophan.

J,V,CDR3
TRBJ2-1,TRBV11-3,CASSPSGLNSYNEQFF
TRBJ2-1,TRBV2,CASSETTEQFF
TRBJ2-3,TRBV7-3,CASRRGSSSTDTQYF
TRBJ1-1,TRBV2,CASSGGTGTMNTEAFF
TRBJ2-2,TRBV4-1,CASSRGQGTGELFF
TRBJ1-6,TRBV7-2,CASSQTGQYHSPLHF
TRBJ2-2,TRBV27,CASSLRTGTNTGELFF
TRBJ1-1,TRBV4-3,CASSPTGVTEAFF
TRBJ2-1,TRBV19,CASSIGTRFDEQFF
TRBJ1-1,TRBV4-1,CASSRGQYTEAFF
TRBJ1-1,TRBV10-3,CAISRDTLNTEAFF
TRBJ2-2,TRBV5-6,CASSYTTLAGKNTGELFF
TRBJ1-2,TRBV2,CASTPGGTLPNYGYTF
TRBJ2-5,TRBV5-1,CASSPRGEFQETQYF
TRBJ1-5,TRBV5-6,CASSLAQGTQPQHF
TRBJ2-3,TRBV28,CASSHPWGRIGTDTQYF
TRBJ2-7,TRBV5-6,CASSLNQAYEQYF
TRBJ2-7,TRBV28,CASSPGTGPSVDEQYF
TRBJ2-4,TRBV9,CASSVGPSGVGIQYF
TRBJ2-5,TRBV2,CASGGTGAQYF
TRBJ2-5,TRBV19,CASSIGPSGGIETQYF
TRBJ2-1,TRBV2,CASRGTGVPLSYNEQFF
TRBJ2-2,TRBV5-1,CASSLSGGASTGELFF
TRBJ2-1,TRBV7-2,CASSLGGGAYNEQFF
TRBJ2-5,TRBV7-7,CASSLVAPGTGGGETQYF
TRBJ2-2,TRBV25-1,CASSGQGTGELFF
TRBJ1-4,TRBV30,CAWSVIRGEGEKLFF
TRBJ2-7,TRBV7-9,CASSMDSRYEQYF
TRBJ1-1,TRBV5-1,CASSFTGENTEAFF
TRBJ1-4,TRBV28,CASRLSDEKLFF
TRBJ2-3,TRBV5-6,CASSSLGQGKDTQYF
TRBJ1-1,TRBV9,CASSVTGNTEAFF
TRBJ1-3,TRBV10-3,CAIRSAGGGGNTIYF
TRBJ2-5,TRBV7-2,CASRSGLQETQYF
TRBJ2-3,TRBV5-1,CASSFSADTQYF
TRBJ2-4,TRBV6-1,CASSEAGTSGGAAKNIQYF
TRBJ1-1,TRBV9,CASSVGRELNTEAFF
TRBJ1-1,TRBV28,CASSLGGTTNTEAFF
TRBJ1-2,TRBV6-1,CASSEAGTGSFYGYTF
TRBJ2-7,TRBV28,CASSLGQGDEQYF
TRBJ2-2,TRBV4-2,CASSPTLTGISGELFF
TRBJ1-2,TRBV5-6,CASSPGQFRNYGYTF
TRBJ1-2,TRBV7-9,CASSLEQGANNGYTF
TRBJ1-5,TRBV4-1,CASSQGWPARHQPQHF
TRBJ1-2,TRBV19,CASSSFEQLDGYTF
TRBJ2-7,TRBV28,CASSGPTGHRSYEQYF
TRBJ1-5,TRBV6-1,CASSGQLGVMSNQPQHF
TRBJ1-5,TRBV4-3,CASSQDRLNQPQHF
TRBJ1-4,TRBV5-4,CASSYGQLGATNEKLFF
TRBJ1-4,TRBV11-2,CASSSQGTREKLFF
TRBJ2-1,TRBV7-9,CASSSAGRGGQGRFF
TRBJ1-1,TRBV5-6,CASSFRTGGYTEAFF